The present T cell receptor (beta chain) was sequenced within a study of T-cell memory formation after mild COVID-19. At the level of the study: The TCR clusters were mostly specific to one donor. Broader study findings: There was a balanced CD4/CD8 profile in clones contracting day 15 to 85, and later expanders leaned CD4+. Within pre-infection memory, some responding clones were found, suggesting cross-reactive memory joined.

The authors produced TCR alpha and TCR beta cDNA libraries with sample barcodes and UMIs by 5'RACE using constant-segment primers. TCRdb re-analysed the 5' RACE reads in MiXCR, keeping a single row per CDR3 protein. Of just under 150,000 distinct CDR3 sequences listed, about a fifth were seen once; the top ten hold 2% to 2.5%. With respect to this clonotype: Its antigen is not identified.

Germline CDR1 reads LGHDT; CDR2 reads YNNKEL (reference sequence). Trimming took off 4 bases at V and 5 bases at J, with 20 bases between the two ends. This CDR3 has 16 residues. The source of this sequence is an adult woman who had mild COVID-19 (a few samples of this study predate the infection). Cell type and time point are not known. Sequencing was done on a sample of PBMCs or a T cell subset sorted from them (not recorded which). This chain uses TRBV3-1 with TRBJ1-1, with no clear D. The CDR3 reads CASSPKIQPRRTEAFF. The CDR3 region has the DNA TGTGCCAGCAGCCCAAAGATCCAGCCCCGTCGGACTGAAGCTTTCTTT.